This T cell receptor (beta chain) was recovered during a study of monozygotic twins with inflammatory bowel disease. The germline V gene encodes CDR1 MNHEY and CDR2 SMNVEV (reference sequence). CDR3 length: 15 amino acids. The UMIs contained a 6-nucleotide sample barcode. They were added by template switching during cDNA synthesis. TCRdb reprocessed the 5' RACE reads, with one entry per CDR3 protein and no DNA. This table holds about 380,000 distinct CDR3 sequences. The TCR comes from a human donor with ulcerative colitis or Crohn's disease, or a healthy co-twin of an affected twin (not recorded which). The sequencing sample was made of blood. The genes are TRBV27 and TRBJ2-7; TCRdb reports TRBD1, a call that lacks DNA to check it against. CDR3 region: CASSPWGTSSYEQYF.